This passage covers 30 T cell receptor beta chains from one sample sequenced in a study of T cell repertoires in cytomegalovirus infection. Each CDR3 protein gets one entry after TCRdb re-called the reads with MiXCR. The sample includes 150,000 to 200,000 distinct CDR3 sequences, 9.5% seen only once; the top ten take roughly 5%. Sequenced: PBMCs. The source is a human donor in good health (CMV status not recorded). Some clones in this sample may be carry-over from other donors' samples.

This chain joins TRBV28 and TRBJ1-1; D gene ambiguous. The germline gives CDR1 MDHEN, CDR2 SYDVKM. Trimming cost V 6 bases and J 3 bases, with 11 bases left between them. CDR3 length equals 13 residues. CDR3 region: CASRRRRYTEAFF. DNA of the CDR3: TGTGCCAGCAGAAGAAGGCGTTACACTGAAGCTTTCTTT.

This clonotype has more than one count but fewer than ten. The gene calls are TRBV5-4 and TRBJ1-2; 7 bases are a match to TRBD1. There are 14 residues in the CDR3. V was clipped by 4 bases and J by 4 bases; unmatched bases: 7. Per the germline V gene, CDR1 is SGHNT and CDR2 is YYREEE (reference sequence). CDR3 in DNA: TGTGCCAGCAGCCTTAAGGGACAGACCTATGGCTACACCTTC. Amino acid sequence: CASSLKGQTYGYTF.

This clonotype was recorded at least ten times. V is TRBV12-3 or TRBV12-4 and J is TRBJ2-5, with 9 nucleotides matching TRBD2. This CDR3 contains 15 residues. V shed 1 base and J 7 bases; nucleotides not matched to a gene: 7. This CDR3 reads CASSLEGSLAGTQYF. CDR3 coding DNA: TGTGCCAGCAGTTTAGAGGGTTCACTAGCGGGGACCCAGTACTTC.

The sample holds many counts of this clonotype. The chain has TRBV6-1 and TRBJ1-5; maybe TRBD1 (5 bases). Trimming left V 6 bases short and J 2 bases short, with 11 bases between. CDR1 MNHNS and CDR2 SASEGT come from the germline V gene. The CDR3 runs 14 residues. The CDR3 protein is CASSRAYGNQPQHF. CDR3 DNA sequence: TGTGCCAGCAGCAGGGCCTATGGCAATCAGCCCCAGCATTTT.

Note on this clonotype: This CDR3 fails to terminate in the conserved phenylalanine or tryptophan, so it likely reflects a read error. Because the CDR3's place on the DNA is in doubt, the DNA is left out and the CDR3 is given as listed by TCRdb. The chain is built from TRBV12-3 or TRBV12-4 and TRBJ1-2; the tabulated D call, TRBD1, remains unverified against the DNA. From its first to its last residue, the CDR3 has 14 amino acids. Here the CDR3 reads CARTLTGANYGYTC.

V is TRBV15 and J is TRBJ1-3; D unresolved. The CDR3 has 17 amino acids. CDR1 LNHNV and CDR2 YYDKDF come from the germline V gene (reference sequence). Trimming took 4 bases from V and 3 from J, leaving 19 bases between them. The CDR3 here is CATSISSRVGGGNTIYF. DNA of the CDR3: TGTGCCACCAGCATTTCCTCCCGAGTCGGAGGTGGAAACACCATATATTTT.

A word on this clonotype: Compared with germline, one end of the junction differs, possibly owing to a read error. This rearrangement joins TRBV6-2 or TRBV6-3 to TRBJ2-7; D possibly corresponds to TRBD2 (5 bases). The CDR3 covers 17 residues. The germline V gene encodes CDR1 MNHEY and CDR2 SVGEGT. The CDR3 DNA is TGTACCAGCAGTTACGGGGTAGCCGCCAATCTTAACTACGAGCAGTACTTC. Its translation is CTSSYGVAANLNYEQYF.

About this clonotype: This may be a read error: a much more frequent sequence differs by one nucleotide. J is TRBJ1-5 and V is TRBV18, with 9 bases identical to TRBD1. Germline V CDR1 and CDR2: KGHSH, LQKENI. The CDR3 is 16 amino acids. The CDR3, as DNA: TGTGTCAGCTCACCACAGGGGGCGGTCGGCAATCAGCCCCAGCATTTT. It is translated as CVSSPQGAVGNQPQHF. Based on the CDR3 plus reference TRBV18 and TRBJ1-5, the full variable domain is NAGVMQNPRHLVRRRGQEARLRCSPMKGHSHVYWYRQLPEEGLKFMVYLQKENIIDESGMPKERFSAEFPKEGPSILRIQQVVRGDSAAYFCVSSPQGAVGNQPQHFGDGTRLSIL.

This clonotype was picked up many times. The chain is built from TRBV19 and TRBJ1-2; D is uncertain. V gave up 5 bases and J gave up 4 bases, with 11 bases separating them. CDR1 is LNHDA, CDR2 SQIVND, per germline (reference sequence). The CDR3 runs 13 residues. CDR3 DNA: TGTGCCAGTAGTCCATCCCGCTCCTATGGCTACACCTTC. Its protein product is CASSPSRSYGYTF.

The chain has TRBV7-3 and TRBJ2-1; no clear D. This CDR3 contains 12 residues. V dropped 5 bases and J dropped 6 bases, with 8 bases sitting between them. CDR1 is SGHTA and CDR2 is FQGTGA in the germline V gene. The CDR3 DNA is TGTGCCAGCAGCGGCCCCTCCAATGAGCAGTTCTTC. Encoded protein: CASSGPSNEQFF.

Ten or more counts support this clonotype. V and J are TRBV7-2 and TRBJ2-1; 7 bases map to TRBD2. After removal of 2 bases from V and 2 bases from J, the junction contained 0 bases not matched to a gene. Germline CDR1 reads SGHTA; CDR2 reads FQGNSA. The CDR3 is 14 residues long. In DNA, the CDR3 is TGTGCCAGCAGCTTAACTAGCGCCTACAATGAGCAGTTCTTC. Its translation is CASSLTSAYNEQFF.

Note on this clonotype: This could be a read error, since a much larger clone is one nucleotide away. This sequence joins TRBV11-3 and TRBJ2-5; a possible D gene is TRBD2 (6 bases). Germline-derived CDR1 and CDR2 are SGHNT and YENEEA. The CDR3 is made up of 14 amino acids. This CDR3 reads CASSPGGKQETQCF. In nucleotides, the CDR3 is TGTGCCAGCAGCCCAGGAGGGAAACAAGAGACCCAGTGCTTC.

There are many counts of this clonotype. The chain employs TRBV12-3 or TRBV12-4 and TRBJ2-7; 7 nucleotides line up with TRBD1. The length of the CDR3 is 14 residues. The ends lost 6 bases at V and 5 bases at J; junction bases unmatched: 10. The CDR3 nucleotides are TGTGCCAGCAGCGGTGACAGGGCTCGTCACGAGCAGTACTTC. Translating gives CASSGDRARHEQYF.

In regard to this clonotype: The junction does not match germline at one end; this may be a read error. The genes are TRBV5-4 and TRBJ2-2; D might be TRBD2 (5 bases). This CDR3 has 12 amino acids. Germline V CDR1 and CDR2: SGHNT, YYREEE (reference sequence). CDR3 region: CASSPGTGDLFF. DNA of the CDR3: TGTGCCAGCAGCCCGGGCACCGGGGATCTGTTTTTT.

Of note for this clonotype: One base away lies a much larger clone, so this may be a sequencing read error. The chain joins TRBV12-3 or TRBV12-4 to TRBJ1-1, with 7 bases that match TRBD1. The length of the CDR3 is 15 residues. The CDR3 reads CASSSRQGSHTEALF. Written as DNA, the CDR3 is TGTGCCAGCAGTTCGCGACAGGGATCTCACACTGAAGCTCTCTTT.

The chain is built from TRBV12-3 or TRBV12-4 and TRBJ1-1; D may be TRBD1 (5 bases). Trimming cost V 5 bases and J 5 bases, with 12 bases left between them. CDR3 length equals 13 residues. This CDR3 is CASSRQGATEAFF. CDR3 sequence (DNA): TGTGCCAGCAGTCGCCAAGGGGCTACTGAAGCTTTCTTT.

This clonotype was found many times. The V and J genes are TRBV7-2 and TRBJ2-3, with D hard to call. Trimming shortened V by 4 bases and J by 0 bases, and 11 bases separated the two germline ends. The CDR3 contains 15 residues. Germline lookup yields CDR1 SGHTA and CDR2 FQGNSA. The CDR3 sequence is CASSSWKSSTDTQYF. CDR3 DNA sequence: TGTGCCAGCAGCTCCTGGAAATCTAGCACAGATACGCAGTATTTT.

This clonotype was counted ten times or more. This sequence joins TRBV7-8 and TRBJ1-2, with D maybe TRBD1 (5 bases). Germline CDR1 is SGHVS and CDR2 is FQNEAQ. CDR3 length equals 13 residues. With 3 bases removed from V and 2 bases from J, the gap between germline ends came to 7 bases. The chain's CDR3 is CASSLGGNYGYTF. For the CDR3, the DNA is TGTGCCAGCAGCTTGGGGGGAAACTATGGCTACACCTTC.

This clonotype was recorded many times. The chain uses TRBV7-2 and TRBJ2-5; no clear D gene. Germline assignment: CDR1 SGHTA and CDR2 FQGNSA. Trimming removed 5 bases from V and 7 bases from J, with 11 bases in between. CDR3 length equals 12 residues. The CDR3 loop reads CASSPYGGTQYF. The CDR3 region has the DNA TGTGCCAGCAGCCCCTACGGCGGGACCCAGTACTTC. Drawing the rest from reference TRBV7-2 and TRBJ2-5, the complete variable domain is GAGVSQSPSNKVTEKGKDVELRCDPISGHTALYWYRQSLGQGLEFLIYFQGNSAPDKSGLPSDRFSAERTGGSVSTLTIQRTQQEDSAVYLCASSPYGGTQYFGPGTRLLVL.

This clonotype was seen repeatedly, ten times or more. This rearrangement joins TRBV7-2 to TRBJ1-1, with D possibly being TRBD1 (6 bases). V was cut by 6 bases and J by 7 bases, with 15 bases left in between. Germline V gene sequence: CDR1 SGHTA, CDR2 FQGNSA. CDR3 length equals 13 residues. The CDR3 nucleotides are TGTGCCAGCAGTCAAAGGGGGGGTCTTGAAGCTTTCTTT. Translated, it gives CASSQRGGLEAFF.

This clonotype was detected ten times or more. This chain uses TRBV6-1 with TRBJ2-3, with TRBD2 matching 10 bases. Unmatched junction bases numbered 8, after V lost 6 bases and J lost 5 bases. The germline CDR1 and CDR2 sequences are MNHNS and SASEGT. The CDR3 loop spans 15 amino acids. The CDR3 is CASRPLAGVLDTQYF. The CDR3 bases are TGTGCCAGCAGGCCTCTAGCGGGAGTCCTAGATACGCAGTATTTT.

This clonotype was seen repeatedly, ten times or more. The CDR3 DNA sequence: TGCAGTGCTAGAGTGACGGGGGGGGAAGGGTATGGCTACACCTTC. It encodes CSARVTGGEGYGYTF. This chain connects TRBV20-1 to TRBJ1-2; possible D gene TRBD1, 5 bases. Germline CDR1 and CDR2: DFQATT and SNEGSKA (reference sequence). The CDR3 has 15 residues. V was pared by 1 base and J by 5 bases, with 17 bases between.

There are a few counts of this clonotype. The chain employs TRBV14 and TRBJ2-1; TRBD2 matches at 13 bases. J lost 7 bases, V lost 3 bases, and 6 bases had no gene match. Germline V CDR1 and CDR2: SGHDN, FVKESK. The CDR3 runs to 16 residues. The CDR3, as DNA: TGTGCCAGCAGCCAGACTAGCGGGAGGAACAGGAATGAGCAGTTCTTC. Amino acid sequence: CASSQTSGRNRNEQFF.

This clonotype came up a few times. CDR3 bases: TGTGCCAGCAGCTTAGCGGGGACTACACTAAATACGCAGTATTTT. Translation gives CASSLAGTTLNTQYF. The gene calls are TRBV11-2 and TRBJ2-3; 7 bases agree with TRBD2. Per the germline V gene, CDR1 is SGHAT and CDR2 is FQNNGV. This CDR3 contains 15 residues. V lost 1 base, J lost 7 bases, and 8 bases stayed unmatched.

There are many counts of this clonotype. The CDR3 is CASSLVGTGNTIYF. For the CDR3, the DNA is TGTGCCAGCAGCTTAGTCGGGACAGGAAACACCATATATTTT. This rearrangement joins TRBV7-2 to TRBJ1-3; maybe TRBD1 (6 bases). The V gene's germline CDR1 is SGHTA and CDR2 FQGNSA. This CDR3 has 14 amino acids. V was cut by 1 base and J by 4 bases, with 8 bases left in between.

In this sample, this clonotype turned up many times. The chain is built from TRBV6-2 or TRBV6-3 and TRBJ1-5, with D tentatively TRBD1 (5 bases). CDR3 length: 15 residues. Trimming shortened V by 2 bases and J by 6 bases, and 14 bases separated the two germline ends. Germline V lookup: CDR1 MNHEY, CDR2 SVGEGT. The CDR3 sequence is CASSYRDRPSQPQHF. The CDR3 DNA reads TGTGCCAGCAGTTACCGGGACCGCCCTAGTCAGCCCCAGCATTTT.

This clonotype has only a few counts. This rearrangement joins TRBV3-1 to TRBJ2-1; TRBD1 matches 7 bases. This CDR3 has 17 amino acids. Per germline, CDR1 LGHDT and CDR2 YNNKEL (reference sequence). Trimming cost V 0 bases and J 0 bases; bases outside gene matches: 5. DNA for the CDR3: TGTGCCAGCAGCCAAGACCTGGACAGGAGCTCCTACAATGAGCAGTTCTTC. It translates to CASSQDLDRSSYNEQFF.

The sample holds many counts of this clonotype. V is TRBV7-2 and J is TRBJ1-2; D unclear. This CDR3 has 13 amino acids. The V end lost 1 base, the J end lost 4 bases, and 7 bases lay between the germline ends. Germline V gene sequence: CDR1 SGHTA, CDR2 FQGNSA. The CDR3 DNA reads TGTGCCAGCAGCTTAGAAGGCGGCTATGGCTACACCTTC. Its protein product is CASSLEGGYGYTF.

This clonotype was picked up many times. This rearrangement joins TRBV28 to TRBJ2-2; TRBD2 is a possible D gene (7 bases). V was trimmed by 6 bases and J by 1 base, leaving 12 bases between them. Germline CDR1 reads MDHEN; CDR2 reads SYDVKM. This CDR3 region has 15 residues. This CDR3 is CASSPGGLNTGELFF. DNA of the CDR3: TGTGCCAGCAGCCCGGGGGGCCTGAACACCGGGGAGCTGTTTTTT.

This clonotype has ten or more counts. This chain connects TRBV7-2 to TRBJ1-1; 10 bases are shared with TRBD1. The trim removed 5 bases at V and 7 bases at J, leaving 4 bases unmatched. Germline CDR1 is SGHTA and CDR2 is FQGNSA. The CDR3 sequence is 13 residues long. The CDR3 spells CASSLRDRGEAFF. As DNA, the CDR3 is TGTGCCAGCAGCCTCCGGGACAGGGGTGAAGCTTTCTTT.